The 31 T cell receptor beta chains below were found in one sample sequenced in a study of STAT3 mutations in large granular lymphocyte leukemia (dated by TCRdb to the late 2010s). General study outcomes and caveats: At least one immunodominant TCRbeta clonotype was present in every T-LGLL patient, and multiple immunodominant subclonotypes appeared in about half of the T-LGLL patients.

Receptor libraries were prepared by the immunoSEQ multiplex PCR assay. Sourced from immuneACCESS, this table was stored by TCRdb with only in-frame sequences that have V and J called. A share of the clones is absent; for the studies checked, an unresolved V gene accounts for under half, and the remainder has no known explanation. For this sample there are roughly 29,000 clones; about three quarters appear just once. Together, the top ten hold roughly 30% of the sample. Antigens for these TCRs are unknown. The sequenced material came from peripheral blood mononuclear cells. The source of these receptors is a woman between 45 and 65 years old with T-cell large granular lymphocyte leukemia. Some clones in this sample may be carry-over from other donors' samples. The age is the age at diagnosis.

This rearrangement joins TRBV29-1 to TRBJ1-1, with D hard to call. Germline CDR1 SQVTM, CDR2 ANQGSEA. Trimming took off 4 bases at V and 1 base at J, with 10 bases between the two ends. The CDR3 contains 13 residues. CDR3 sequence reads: CSVVARRNTEAFF. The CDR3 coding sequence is TGCAGCGTTGTAGCCAGAAGGAACACTGAAGCTTTCTTT.

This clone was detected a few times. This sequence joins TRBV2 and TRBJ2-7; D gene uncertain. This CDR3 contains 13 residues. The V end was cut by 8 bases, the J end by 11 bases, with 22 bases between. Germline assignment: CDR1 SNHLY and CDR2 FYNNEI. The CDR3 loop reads CASQMVLRVGKYF. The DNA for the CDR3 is TGTGCCAGCCAGATGGTCTTAAGGGTTGGGAAGTACTTC.

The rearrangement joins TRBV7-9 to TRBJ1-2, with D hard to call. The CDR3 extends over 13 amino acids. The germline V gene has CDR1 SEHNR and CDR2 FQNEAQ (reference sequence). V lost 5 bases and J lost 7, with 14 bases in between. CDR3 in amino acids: CASSNLQRIGYTF. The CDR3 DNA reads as TGTGCCAGCAGCAATCTCCAACGGATTGGCTACACCTTC.

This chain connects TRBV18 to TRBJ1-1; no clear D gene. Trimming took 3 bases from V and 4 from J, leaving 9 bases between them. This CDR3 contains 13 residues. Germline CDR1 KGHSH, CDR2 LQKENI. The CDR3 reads CASSPPGPTEAFF. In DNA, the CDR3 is TGTGCCAGCTCACCGCCGGGCCCCACTGAAGCTTTCTTT.

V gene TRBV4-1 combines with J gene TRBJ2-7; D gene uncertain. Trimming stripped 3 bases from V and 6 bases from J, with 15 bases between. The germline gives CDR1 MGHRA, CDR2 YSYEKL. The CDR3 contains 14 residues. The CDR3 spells CASSQATVVSEQYF. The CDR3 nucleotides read TGCGCCAGCAGCCAGGCGACTGTCGTTAGCGAGCAGTACTTC.

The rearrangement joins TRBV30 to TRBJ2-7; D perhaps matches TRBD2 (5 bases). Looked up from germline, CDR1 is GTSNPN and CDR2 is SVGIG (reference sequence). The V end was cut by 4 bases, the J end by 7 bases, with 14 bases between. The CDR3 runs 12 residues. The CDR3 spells CAWTSKKVEQYF. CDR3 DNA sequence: TGTGCCTGGACTAGCAAGAAGGTTGAGCAGTACTTC.

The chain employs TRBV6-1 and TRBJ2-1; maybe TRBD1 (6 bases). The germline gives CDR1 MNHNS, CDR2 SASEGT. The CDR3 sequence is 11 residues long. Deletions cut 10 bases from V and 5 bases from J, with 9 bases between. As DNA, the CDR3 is TGTGCCACCAGGGGAAACAATGAGCAGTTCTTC. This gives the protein CATRGNNEQFF.

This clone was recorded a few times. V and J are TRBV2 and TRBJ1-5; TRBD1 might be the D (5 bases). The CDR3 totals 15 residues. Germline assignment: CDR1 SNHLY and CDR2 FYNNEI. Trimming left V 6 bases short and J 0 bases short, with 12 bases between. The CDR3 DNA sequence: TGTGCCAGCAGCGCTACAGGTTATAGCAATCAGCCCCAGCATTTT. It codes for CASSATGYSNQPQHF.

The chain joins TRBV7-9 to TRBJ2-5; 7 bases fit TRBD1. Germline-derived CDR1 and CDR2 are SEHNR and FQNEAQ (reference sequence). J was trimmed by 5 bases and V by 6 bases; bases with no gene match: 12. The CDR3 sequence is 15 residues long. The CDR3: CASRGAAGGRETQYF. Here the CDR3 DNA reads TGTGCCAGCAGGGGGGCAGCAGGGGGACGGGAGACCCAGTACTTC.

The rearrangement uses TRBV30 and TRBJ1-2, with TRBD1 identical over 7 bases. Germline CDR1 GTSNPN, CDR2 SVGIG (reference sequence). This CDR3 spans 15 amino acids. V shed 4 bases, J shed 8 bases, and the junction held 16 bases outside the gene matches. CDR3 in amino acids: CAWTPPGQARGGYTF. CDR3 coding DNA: TGTGCCTGGACCCCCCCCGGACAGGCGAGGGGGGGCTACACCTTC.

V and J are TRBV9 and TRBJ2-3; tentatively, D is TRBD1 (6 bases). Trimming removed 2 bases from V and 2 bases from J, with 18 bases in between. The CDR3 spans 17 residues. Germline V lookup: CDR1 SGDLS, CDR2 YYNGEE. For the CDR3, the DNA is TGTGCCAGCAGCGTCTGGGGGCCAGGGGTGGTCACAGATACGCAGTATTTT. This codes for CASSVWGPGVVTDTQYF. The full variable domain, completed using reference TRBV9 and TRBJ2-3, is DSGVTQTPKHLITATGQRVTLRCSPRSGDLSVYWYQQSLDQGLQFLIQYYNGEERAKGNILERFSAQQFPDLHSELNLSSLELGDSALYFCASSVWGPGVVTDTQYFGPGTRLTVL.

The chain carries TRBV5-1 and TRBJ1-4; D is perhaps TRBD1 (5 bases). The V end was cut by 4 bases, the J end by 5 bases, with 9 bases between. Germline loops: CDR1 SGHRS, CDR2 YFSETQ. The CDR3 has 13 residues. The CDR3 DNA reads TGCGCCAGCAGCCGGGACCAGAATGAAAAACTGTTTTTT. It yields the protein CASSRDQNEKLFF.

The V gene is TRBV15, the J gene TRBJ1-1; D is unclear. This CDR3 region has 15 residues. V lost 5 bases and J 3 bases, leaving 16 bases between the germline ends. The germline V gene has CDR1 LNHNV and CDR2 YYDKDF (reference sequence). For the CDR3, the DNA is TGTGCCACCAGCGGAATTTCGGATGTGGACACTGAAGCTTTCTTT. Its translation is CATSGISDVDTEAFF.

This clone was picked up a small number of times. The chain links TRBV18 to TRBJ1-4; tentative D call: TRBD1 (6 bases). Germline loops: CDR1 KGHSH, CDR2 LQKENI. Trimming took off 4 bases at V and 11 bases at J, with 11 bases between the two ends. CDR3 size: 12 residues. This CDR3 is CASSRPQGKLFF. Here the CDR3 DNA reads TGTGCCAGCTCACGGCCACAGGGTAAACTGTTTTTT.

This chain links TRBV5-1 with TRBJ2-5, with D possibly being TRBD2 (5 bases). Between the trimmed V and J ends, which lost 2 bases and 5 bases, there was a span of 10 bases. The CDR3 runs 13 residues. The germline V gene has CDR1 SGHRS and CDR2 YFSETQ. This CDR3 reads CASSFLGEETQYF. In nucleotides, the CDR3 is TGCGCCAGCAGCTTCCTCGGGGAGGAGACCCAGTACTTC.

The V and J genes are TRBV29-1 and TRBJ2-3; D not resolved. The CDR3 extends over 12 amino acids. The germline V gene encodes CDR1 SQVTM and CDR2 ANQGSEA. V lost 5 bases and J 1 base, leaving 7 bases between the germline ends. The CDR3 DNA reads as TGCAGCGTTCTGAGCGGCACAGATACGCAGTATTTT. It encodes CSVLSGTDTQYF.

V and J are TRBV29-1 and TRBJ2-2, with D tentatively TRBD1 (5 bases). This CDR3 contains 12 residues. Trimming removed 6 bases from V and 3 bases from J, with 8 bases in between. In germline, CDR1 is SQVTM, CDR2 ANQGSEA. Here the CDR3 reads CSVPGYTGELFF. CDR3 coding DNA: TGCAGCGTCCCAGGGTACACCGGGGAGCTGTTTTTT.

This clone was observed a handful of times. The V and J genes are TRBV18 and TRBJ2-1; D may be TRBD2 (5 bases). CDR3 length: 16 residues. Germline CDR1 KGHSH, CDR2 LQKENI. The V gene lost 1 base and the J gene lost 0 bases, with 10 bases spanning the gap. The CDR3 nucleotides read TGTGCCAGCTCACCACTGGAGGTCAGCTCCTACAATGAGCAGTTCTTC. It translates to CASSPLEVSSYNEQFF. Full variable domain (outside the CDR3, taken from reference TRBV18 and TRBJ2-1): NAGVMQNPRHLVRRRGQEARLRCSPMKGHSHVYWYRQLPEEGLKFMVYLQKENIIDESGMPKERFSAEFPKEGPSILRIQQVVRGDSAAYFCASSPLEVSSYNEQFFGPGTRLTVL.

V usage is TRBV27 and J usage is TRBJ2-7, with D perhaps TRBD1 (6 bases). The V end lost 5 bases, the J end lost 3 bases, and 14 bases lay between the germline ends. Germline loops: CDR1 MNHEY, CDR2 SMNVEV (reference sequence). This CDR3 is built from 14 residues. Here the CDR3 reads CASSNRARSYEQYF. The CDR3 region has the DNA TGTGCCAGCAGTAACAGGGCACGGAGCTACGAGCAGTACTTC.

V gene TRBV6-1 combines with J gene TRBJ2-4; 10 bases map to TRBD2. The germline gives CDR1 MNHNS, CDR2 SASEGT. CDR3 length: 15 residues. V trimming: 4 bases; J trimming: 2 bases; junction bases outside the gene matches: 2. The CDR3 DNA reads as TGTGCCAGCAGTGGGACTAGCGGAACCAAAAACATTCAGTACTTC. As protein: CASSGTSGTKNIQYF.

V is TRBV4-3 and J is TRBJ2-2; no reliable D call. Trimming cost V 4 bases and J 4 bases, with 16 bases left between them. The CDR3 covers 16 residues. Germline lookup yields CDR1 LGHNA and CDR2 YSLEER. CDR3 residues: CASSPLVGKGTGELFF. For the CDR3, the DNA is TGCGCCAGCAGCCCCCTGGTAGGGAAGGGCACCGGGGAGCTGTTTTTT.

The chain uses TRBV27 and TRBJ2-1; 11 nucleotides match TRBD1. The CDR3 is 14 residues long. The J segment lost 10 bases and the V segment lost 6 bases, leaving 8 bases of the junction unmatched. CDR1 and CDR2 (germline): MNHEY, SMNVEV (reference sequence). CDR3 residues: CASSLGQGGREQFF. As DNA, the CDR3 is TGTGCCAGCAGCCTGGGACAGGGGGGGAGGGAGCAGTTCTTC.

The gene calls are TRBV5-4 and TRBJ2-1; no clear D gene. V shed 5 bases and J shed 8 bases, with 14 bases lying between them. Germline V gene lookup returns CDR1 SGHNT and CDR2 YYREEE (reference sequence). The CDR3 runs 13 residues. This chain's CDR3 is CASRVYSVDEQFF. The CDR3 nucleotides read TGTGCCAGCAGGGTTTATAGTGTCGATGAGCAGTTCTTC. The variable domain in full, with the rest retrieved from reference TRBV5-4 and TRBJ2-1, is ETGVTQSPTHLIKTRGQQVTLRCSSQSGHNTVSWYQQALGQGPQFIFQYYREEENGRGNFPPRFSGLQFPNYSSELNVNALELDDSALYLCASRVYSVDEQFFGPGTRLTVL.

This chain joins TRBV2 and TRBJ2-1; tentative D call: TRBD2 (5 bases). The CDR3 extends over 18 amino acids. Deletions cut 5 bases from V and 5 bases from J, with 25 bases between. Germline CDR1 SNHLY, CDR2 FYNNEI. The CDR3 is CASSTRGSSWGSNNEQFF. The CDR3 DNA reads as TGTGCCAGCAGTACTCGTGGGAGCTCGTGGGGTTCAAACAATGAGCAGTTCTTC.

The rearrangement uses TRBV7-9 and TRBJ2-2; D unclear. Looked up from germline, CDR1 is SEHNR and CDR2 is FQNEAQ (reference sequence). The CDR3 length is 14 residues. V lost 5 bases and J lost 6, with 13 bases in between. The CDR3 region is CASSLDSLAGELFF. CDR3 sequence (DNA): TGTGCCAGCAGCCTAGATAGCTTGGCCGGGGAGCTGTTTTTT.

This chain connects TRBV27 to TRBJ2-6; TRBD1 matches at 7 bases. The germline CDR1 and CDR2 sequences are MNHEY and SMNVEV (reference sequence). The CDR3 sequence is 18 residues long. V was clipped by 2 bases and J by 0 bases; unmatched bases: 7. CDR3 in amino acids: CASSLHWTGISGANVLTF. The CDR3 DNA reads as TGTGCCAGCAGTTTACACTGGACAGGTATCTCTGGGGCCAACGTCCTGACTTTC. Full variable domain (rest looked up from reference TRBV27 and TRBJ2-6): EAQVTQNPRYLITVTGKKLTVTCSQNMNHEYMSWYRQDPGLGLRQIYYSMNVEVTDKGDVPEGYKVSRKEKRNFPLILESPSPNQTSLYFCASSLHWTGISGANVLTFGAGSRLTVL.

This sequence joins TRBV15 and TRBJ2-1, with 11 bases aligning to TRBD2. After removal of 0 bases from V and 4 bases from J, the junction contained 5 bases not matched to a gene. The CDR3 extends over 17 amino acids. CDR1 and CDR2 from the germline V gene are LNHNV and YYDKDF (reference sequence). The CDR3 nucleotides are TGTGCCACCAGCAGAGATCGACTAGCGGGATCTTACAATGAGCAGTTCTTC. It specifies CATSRDRLAGSYNEQFF.

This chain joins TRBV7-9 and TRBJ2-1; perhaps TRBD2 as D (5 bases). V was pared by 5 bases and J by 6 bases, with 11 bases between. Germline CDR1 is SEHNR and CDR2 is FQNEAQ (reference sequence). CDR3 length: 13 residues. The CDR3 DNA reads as TGTGCCAGCAGCCTTGGACTGATCAATGAGCAGTTCTTC. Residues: CASSLGLINEQFF.

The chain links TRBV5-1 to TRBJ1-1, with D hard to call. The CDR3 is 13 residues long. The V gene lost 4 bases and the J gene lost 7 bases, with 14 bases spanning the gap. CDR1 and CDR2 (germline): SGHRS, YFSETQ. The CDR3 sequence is CASSPGAPLEAFF. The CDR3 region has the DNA TGCGCCAGCAGCCCCGGCGCACCTCTTGAAGCTTTCTTT.

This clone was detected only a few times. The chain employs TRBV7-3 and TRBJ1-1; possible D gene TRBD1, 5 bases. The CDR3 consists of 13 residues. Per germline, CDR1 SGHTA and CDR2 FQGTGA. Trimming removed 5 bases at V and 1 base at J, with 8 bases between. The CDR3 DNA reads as TGTGCCAGCAGCCGTGGGGGGAACACTGAAGCTTTCTTT. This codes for CASSRGGNTEAFF.

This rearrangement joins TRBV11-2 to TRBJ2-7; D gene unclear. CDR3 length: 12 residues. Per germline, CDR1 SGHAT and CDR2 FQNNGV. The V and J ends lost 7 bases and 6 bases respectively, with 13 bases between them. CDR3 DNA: TGTGCCAGCACCGACAAGAGATCCGAGCAGTACTTC. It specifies CASTDKRSEQYF.